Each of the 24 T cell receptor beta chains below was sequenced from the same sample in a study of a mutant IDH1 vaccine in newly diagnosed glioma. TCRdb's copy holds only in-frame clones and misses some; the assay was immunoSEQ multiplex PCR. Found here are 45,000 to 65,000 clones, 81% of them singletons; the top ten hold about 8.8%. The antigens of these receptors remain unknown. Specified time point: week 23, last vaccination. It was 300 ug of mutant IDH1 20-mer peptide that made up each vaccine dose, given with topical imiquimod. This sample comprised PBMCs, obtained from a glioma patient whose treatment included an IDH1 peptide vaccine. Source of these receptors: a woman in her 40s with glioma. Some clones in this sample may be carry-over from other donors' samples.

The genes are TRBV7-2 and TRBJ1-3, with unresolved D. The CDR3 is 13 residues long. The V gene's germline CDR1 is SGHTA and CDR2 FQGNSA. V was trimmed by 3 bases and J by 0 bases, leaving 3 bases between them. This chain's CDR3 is CASSFGSGNTIYF. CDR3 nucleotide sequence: TGTGCCAGCAGCTTCGGCTCTGGAAACACCATATATTTT. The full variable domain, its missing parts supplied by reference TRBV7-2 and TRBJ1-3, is GAGVSQSPSNKVTEKGKDVELRCDPISGHTALYWYRQSLGQGLEFLIYFQGNSAPDKSGLPSDRFSAERTGGSVSTLTIQRTQQEDSAVYLCASSFGSGNTIYFGEGSWLTVV.

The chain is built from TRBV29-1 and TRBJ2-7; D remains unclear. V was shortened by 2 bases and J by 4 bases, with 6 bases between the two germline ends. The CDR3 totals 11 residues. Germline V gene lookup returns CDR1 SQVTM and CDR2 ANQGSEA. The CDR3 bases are TGCAGCGTTGAAAGTCTTTACGAGCAGTACTTC. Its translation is CSVESLYEQYF.

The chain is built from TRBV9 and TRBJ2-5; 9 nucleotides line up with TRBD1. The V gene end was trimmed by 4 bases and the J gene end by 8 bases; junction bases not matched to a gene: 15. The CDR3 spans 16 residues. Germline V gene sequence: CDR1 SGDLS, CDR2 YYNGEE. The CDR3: CASSLNSGTGQGTQYF. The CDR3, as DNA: TGTGCCAGCAGCCTGAACTCCGGGACAGGGCAAGGAACCCAGTACTTC.

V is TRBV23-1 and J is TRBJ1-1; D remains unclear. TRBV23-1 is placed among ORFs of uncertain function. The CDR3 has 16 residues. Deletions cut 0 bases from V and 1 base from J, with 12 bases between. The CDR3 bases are TGCGCCAGCAGTCAATCGTGGCCCTCCGGGAACACTGAAGCTTTCTTT. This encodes CASSQSWPSGNTEAFF.

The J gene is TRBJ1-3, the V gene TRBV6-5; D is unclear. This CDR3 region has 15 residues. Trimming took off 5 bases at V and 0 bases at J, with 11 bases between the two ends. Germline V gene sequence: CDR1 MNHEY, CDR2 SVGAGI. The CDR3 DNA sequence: TGTGCCAGCAGTCGTTTCAGAGGCTCTGGAAACACCATATATTTT. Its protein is CASSRFRGSGNTIYF.

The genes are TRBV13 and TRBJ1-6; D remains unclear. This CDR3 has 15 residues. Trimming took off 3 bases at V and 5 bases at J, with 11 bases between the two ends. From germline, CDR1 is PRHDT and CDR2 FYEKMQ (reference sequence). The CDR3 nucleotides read TGTGCCAGCAGCTTTGGGATGGCAGATAATTCACCCCTCCACTTT. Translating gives CASSFGMADNSPLHF. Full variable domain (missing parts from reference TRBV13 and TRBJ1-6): AAGVIQSPRHLIKEKRETATLKCYPIPRHDTVYWYQQGPGQDPQFLISFYEKMQSDKGSIPDRFSAQQFSDYHSELNMSSLELGDSALYFCASSFGMADNSPLHFGNGTRLTVT.

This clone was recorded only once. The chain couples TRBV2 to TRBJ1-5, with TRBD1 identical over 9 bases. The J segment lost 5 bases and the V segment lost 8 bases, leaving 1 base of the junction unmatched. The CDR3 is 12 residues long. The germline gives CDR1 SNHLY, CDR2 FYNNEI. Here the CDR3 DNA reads TGTGCCAGCGGGACAGGGTATCAGCCCCAGCATTTT. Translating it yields CASGTGYQPQHF.

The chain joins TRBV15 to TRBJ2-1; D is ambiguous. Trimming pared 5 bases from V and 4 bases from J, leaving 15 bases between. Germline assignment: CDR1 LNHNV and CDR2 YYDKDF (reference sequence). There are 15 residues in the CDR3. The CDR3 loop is CATSSVGNRYNEQFF. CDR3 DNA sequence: TGTGCCACCAGCTCCGTTGGGAATCGGTACAATGAGCAGTTCTTC.

CDR3 region: CATERSGGSTDTQYF. The DNA for the CDR3 is TGTGCCACTGAGAGAAGCGGGGGGTCCACAGATACGCAGTATTTT. V gene TRBV28 combines with J gene TRBJ2-3; 9 nucleotides agree with TRBD2. The CDR3 has 15 residues. With 10 bases clipped from V and 2 bases from J, the junction kept 10 bases outside the gene matches. From germline, CDR1 is MDHEN and CDR2 SYDVKM.

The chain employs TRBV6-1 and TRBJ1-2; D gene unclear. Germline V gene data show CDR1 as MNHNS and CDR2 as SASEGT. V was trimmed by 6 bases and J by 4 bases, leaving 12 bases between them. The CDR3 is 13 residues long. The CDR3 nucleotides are TGTGCCAGCAGAATCATGGACGGCTATGGCTACACCTTC. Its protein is CASRIMDGYGYTF.

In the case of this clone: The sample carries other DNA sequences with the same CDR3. In DNA form, the CDR3 reads TGTGCCAGCAGTTACGGCGGACGGGGCTATGGCTACACCTTC. The encoded protein is CASSYGGRGYGYTF. The rearrangement links TRBV6-5 to TRBJ1-2, with D unresolved. CDR1 is MNHEY and CDR2 is SVGAGI in the germline V gene. V was clipped by 2 bases and J by 4 bases, with 11 bases between them. The CDR3 spans 14 residues.

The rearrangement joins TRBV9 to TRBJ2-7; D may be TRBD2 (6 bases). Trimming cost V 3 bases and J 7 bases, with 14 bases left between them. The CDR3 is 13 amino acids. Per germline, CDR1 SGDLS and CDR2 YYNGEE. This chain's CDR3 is CASSDTGGNEQYF. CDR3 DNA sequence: TGTGCCAGCAGCGACACCGGGGGAAATGAGCAGTACTTC.

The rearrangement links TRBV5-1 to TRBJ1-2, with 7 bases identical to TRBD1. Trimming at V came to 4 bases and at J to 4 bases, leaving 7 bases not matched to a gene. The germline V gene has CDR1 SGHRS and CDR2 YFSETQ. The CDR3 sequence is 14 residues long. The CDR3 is CASSGGDRAYGYTF. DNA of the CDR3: TGCGCCAGCAGCGGGGGAGACAGGGCCTATGGCTACACCTTC.

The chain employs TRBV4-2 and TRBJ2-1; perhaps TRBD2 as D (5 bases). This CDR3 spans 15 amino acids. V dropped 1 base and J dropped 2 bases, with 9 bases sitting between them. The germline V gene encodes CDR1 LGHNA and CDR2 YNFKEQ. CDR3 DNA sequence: TGTGCCAGCAGCCAAGCGGGAATAACCTACAATGAGCAGTTCTTC. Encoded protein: CASSQAGITYNEQFF.

The CDR3 sequence: CASSPETGSYGYTF. The CDR3 DNA is TGTGCCAGCTCTCCAGAGACAGGGAGCTATGGCTACACCTTC. The chain combines TRBV18 with TRBJ1-2; 7 bases agree with TRBD1. V gave up 6 bases and J gave up 4 bases; unmatched junction bases: 8. Germline V gives CDR1 KGHSH, CDR2 LQKENI. The CDR3 is 14 residues long.

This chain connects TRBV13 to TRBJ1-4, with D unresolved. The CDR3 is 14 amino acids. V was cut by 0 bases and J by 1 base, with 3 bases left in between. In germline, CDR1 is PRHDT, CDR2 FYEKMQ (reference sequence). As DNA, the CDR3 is TGTGCCAGCAGCTTAGGCATAACTAATGAAAAACTGTTTTTT. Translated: CASSLGITNEKLFF.

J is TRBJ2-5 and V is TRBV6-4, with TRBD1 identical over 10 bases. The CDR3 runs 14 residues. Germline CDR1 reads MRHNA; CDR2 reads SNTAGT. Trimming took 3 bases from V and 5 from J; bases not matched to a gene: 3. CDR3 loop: CASSEGQGSETQYF. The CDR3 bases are TGTGCCAGCAGTGAGGGACAGGGGTCTGAGACCCAGTACTTC.

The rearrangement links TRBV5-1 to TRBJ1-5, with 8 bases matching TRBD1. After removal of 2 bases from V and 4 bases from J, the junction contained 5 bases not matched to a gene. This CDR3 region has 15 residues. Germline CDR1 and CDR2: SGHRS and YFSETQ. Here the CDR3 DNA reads TGCGCCAGCAGCTTAGGGACAGGCTCTAATCAGCCCCAGCATTTT. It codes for CASSLGTGSNQPQHF.

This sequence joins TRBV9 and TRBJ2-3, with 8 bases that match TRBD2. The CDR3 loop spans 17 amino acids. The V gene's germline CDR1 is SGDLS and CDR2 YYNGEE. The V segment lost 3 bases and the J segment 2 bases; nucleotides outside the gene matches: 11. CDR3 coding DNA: TGTGCCAGCAGCGAGACCCTCGGGGGGGCGAACACAGATACGCAGTATTTT. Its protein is CASSETLGGANTDTQYF.

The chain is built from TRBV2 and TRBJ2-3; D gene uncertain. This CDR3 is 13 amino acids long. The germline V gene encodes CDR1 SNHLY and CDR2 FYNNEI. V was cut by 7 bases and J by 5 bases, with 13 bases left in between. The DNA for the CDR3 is TGTGCCAGCAAGAAACACCTCGGAGATACGCAGTATTTT. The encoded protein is CASKKHLGDTQYF.

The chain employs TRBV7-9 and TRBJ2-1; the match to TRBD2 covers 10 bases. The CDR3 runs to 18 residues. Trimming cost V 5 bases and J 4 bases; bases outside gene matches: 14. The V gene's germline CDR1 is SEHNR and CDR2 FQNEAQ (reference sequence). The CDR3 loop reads CASSESSGGREGYNEQFF. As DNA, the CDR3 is TGTGCCAGCAGCGAGTCTAGCGGGGGCCGCGAGGGGTACAATGAGCAGTTCTTC.

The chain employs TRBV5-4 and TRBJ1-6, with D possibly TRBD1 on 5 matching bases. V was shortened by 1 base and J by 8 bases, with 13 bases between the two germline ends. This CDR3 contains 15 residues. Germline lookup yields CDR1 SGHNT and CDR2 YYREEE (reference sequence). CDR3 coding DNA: TGTGCCAGCAGCTTGAGAGGGGTTGGTTATTCACCCCTCCACTTT. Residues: CASSLRGVGYSPLHF.

This chain's CDR3 is CASSLPGQNTEAFF. CDR3 bases: TGTGCCAGCAGCTTGCCGGGACAGAACACTGAAGCTTTCTTT. V gene TRBV5-5 combines with J gene TRBJ1-1, with D perhaps matching TRBD1 (6 bases). Germline loops: CDR1 SGHKS, CDR2 YYEKEE (reference sequence). V was trimmed by 1 base and J by 1 base, leaving 8 bases between them. The CDR3 sequence is 14 residues long.

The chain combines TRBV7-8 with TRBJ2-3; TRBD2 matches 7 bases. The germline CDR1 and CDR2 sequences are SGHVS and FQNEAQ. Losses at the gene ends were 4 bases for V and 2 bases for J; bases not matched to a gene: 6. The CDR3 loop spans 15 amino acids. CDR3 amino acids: CASSSGTISTDTQYF. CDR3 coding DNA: TGTGCCAGCAGCTCCGGGACTATTTCCACAGATACGCAGTATTTT.